These 18 T cell receptor beta chains originate from one sample sequenced in a study of neurological immune-mediated disorders. Stated time point: longitudinal time-point 3. TCRdb passed the 5' RACE reads through MiXCR, listing each CDR3 protein once. The sample gives roughly 57,000 distinct CDR3 sequences, roughly 8% of which show up once; under 2.5% is in the top ten. Sequencing was carried out using PBMCs. These receptors originate from a woman between 40 and 55 years old in good health.

This clonotype was counted many times. The chain combines TRBV6-5 with TRBJ1-1; 9 nucleotides match TRBD1. The length of the CDR3 is 15 residues. The germline V gene encodes CDR1 MNHEY and CDR2 SVGAGI. The V gene end was trimmed by 2 bases and the J gene end by 8 bases; junction bases not matched to a gene: 9. CDR3 in DNA: TGTGCCAGCAGTTACCTGGACAGGGGAGACGGGGAAGCTTTCTTT. This translates into CASSYLDRGDGEAFF.

This clonotype was counted ten times or more. The chain joins TRBV12-3 or TRBV12-4 to TRBJ2-2; D call uncertain. The V and J ends lost 2 bases and 6 bases respectively, with 13 bases between them. This CDR3 is built from 15 residues. In DNA, the CDR3 is TGTGCCAGCAGTTTACCTGGGATGGACGCCGGGGAGCTGTTTTTT. It encodes CASSLPGMDAGELFF.

This clonotype was recorded many times. This chain joins TRBV3-1 and TRBJ2-5; a weak D match, TRBD1 (5 bases). The germline CDR1 and CDR2 sequences are LGHDT and YNNKEL (reference sequence). V lost 0 bases and J 0 bases, leaving 14 bases between the germline ends. This CDR3 has 17 residues. CDR3 DNA: TGTGCCAGCAGCCAAGATCTTAGCAGGGCGTACCAAGAGACCCAGTACTTC. It codes for CASSQDLSRAYQETQYF.

This clonotype was observed at least ten times. The rearrangement uses TRBV29-1 and TRBJ2-6; D is uncertain. V was shortened by 4 bases and J by 2 bases, with 0 bases between the two germline ends. The CDR3 covers 11 residues. Per the germline V gene, CDR1 is SQVTM and CDR2 is ANQGSEA. The CDR3 protein is CSVAGANVLTF. CDR3 in DNA: TGCAGCGTTGCTGGGGCCAACGTCCTGACTTTC.

The chain uses TRBV6-2 or TRBV6-3 and TRBJ2-7; D not certain. The V and J ends lost 2 bases and 4 bases respectively, with 6 bases between them. CDR3 size: 12 residues. In germline, CDR1 is MNHEY, CDR2 SVGEGT. The CDR3 DNA sequence: TGTGCCAGCAGTTACGCCCCTTACGAGCAGTACTTC. It translates to CASSYAPYEQYF.

In its sample, this clonotype was seen many times. The chain uses TRBV11-3 and TRBJ2-2, with D unresolved. V was shortened by 4 bases and J by 2 bases, with 11 bases between the two germline ends. Germline V gives CDR1 SGHNT, CDR2 YENEEA. The CDR3 runs 15 residues. CDR3 bases: TGTGCCAGCAGCTCCCAGGCTGATAACACCGGGGAGCTGTTTTTT. Amino acid sequence: CASSSQADNTGELFF.

This sequence joins TRBV20-1 and TRBJ1-3; tentatively, D is TRBD1 (6 bases). The germline CDR1 and CDR2 sequences are DFQATT and SNEGSKA (reference sequence). V was clipped by 6 bases and J by 14 bases, with 29 bases between them. The CDR3 has 15 amino acids. This CDR3 reads CSAPSGTPFGNTVYF. The CDR3, as DNA: TGCAGTGCCCCCAGTGGGACACCCTTTGGAAACACAGTATATTTT.

This clonotype has ten or more counts. The V and J genes are TRBV6-2 or TRBV6-3 and TRBJ2-4, with D possibly TRBD1 on 6 matching bases. CDR3 length: 14 residues. Trimming took 5 bases from V and 6 from J, leaving 14 bases between them. The germline V gene has CDR1 MNHEY and CDR2 SVGEGT. CDR3 nucleotides: TGTGCCAGCAGTCCGCAGGGGAGTAGAAACATTCAGTACTTC. It yields the protein CASSPQGSRNIQYF.

There are many counts of this clonotype. CDR3 region: CASSKGPLPDLTGKPQHF. CDR3 DNA sequence: TGTGCCAGCAGCAAAGGCCCCCTGCCGGACTTGACAGGGAAGCCCCAGCATTTT. The gene calls are TRBV21-1 and TRBJ1-5; TRBD1 is the table's D call, not checked against the DNA. TRBV21-1 corresponds to a pseudogene. The length of the CDR3 is 18 residues.

This clonotype was detected many times. The genes are TRBV6-5 and TRBJ1-1; maybe TRBD1 (5 bases). V was clipped by 8 bases and J by 3 bases, with 13 bases between them. The V gene's germline CDR1 is MNHEY and CDR2 SVGAGI. The CDR3 has 13 amino acids. The CDR3 DNA is TGTGCCAGCCGGGGACTGCTCCACACTGAAGCTTTCTTT. Protein product: CASRGLLHTEAFF.

This clonotype was found many times. This chain connects TRBV6-5 to TRBJ1-2; D remains ambiguous. The CDR3 has 13 residues. Trimming removed 4 bases at V and 4 bases at J, with 10 bases between. In germline, CDR1 is MNHEY, CDR2 SVGAGI. CDR3 DNA: TGTGCCAGCAGTTTCCCCAGGTCCTATGGCTACACCTTC. Translation gives CASSFPRSYGYTF.

This clonotype was picked up many times. The chain has TRBV15 and TRBJ2-2; possible D gene TRBD1, 6 bases. From germline, CDR1 is LNHNV and CDR2 YYDKDF (reference sequence). The CDR3 has 17 amino acids. Trimming pared 0 bases from V and 0 bases from J, leaving 11 bases between. CDR3 nucleotides: TGTGCCACCAGCAGAGATCGGTACAGGGCGAACACCGGGGAGCTGTTTTTT. Amino acid sequence: CATSRDRYRANTGELFF.

This clonotype turned up a few times. This chain connects TRBV5-1 to TRBJ1-4; unclear D gene. The CDR3 runs to 15 residues. V gave up 7 bases and J gave up 3 bases, with 16 bases separating them. Germline CDR1 and CDR2: SGHRS and YFSETQ. CDR3: CASGETGRSNEKLFF. Here the CDR3 DNA reads TGCGCCAGCGGGGAGACCGGACGGTCTAATGAAAAACTGTTTTTT.

This clonotype is judged medium-sized. This chain uses TRBV5-1 with TRBJ2-7; D perhaps matches TRBD2 (6 bases). The V end lost 0 bases, the J end lost 3 bases, and 13 bases lay between the germline ends. The CDR3 spans 15 residues. CDR1 and CDR2 (germline): SGHRS, YFSETQ. Here the CDR3 reads CASSLGPGVDYEQYF. Written as DNA, the CDR3 is TGCGCCAGCAGCTTGGGTCCGGGGGTAGACTACGAGCAGTACTTC.

This clonotype was observed at least ten times. J is TRBJ1-2 and V is TRBV20-1; D is undetermined. V was cut by 5 bases and J by 5 bases, with 15 bases left in between. Germline CDR1 reads DFQATT; CDR2 reads SNEGSKA (reference sequence). The CDR3 loop spans 13 amino acids. The chain's CDR3 is CSASSRWEYGYTF. The CDR3 nucleotides are TGCAGTGCTTCTTCTCGGTGGGAATATGGCTACACCTTC.

At least ten counts were recorded for this clonotype. The rearrangement links TRBV5-5 to TRBJ2-5; 8 bases align to TRBD1. CDR3 length: 14 amino acids. The germline gives CDR1 SGHKS, CDR2 YYEKEE (reference sequence). V was pared by 0 bases and J by 3 bases, with 1 base of the junction left unmatched. CDR3 nucleotide sequence: TGTGCCAGCAGCTTGGGGACAGGGAAAGAGACCCAGTACTTC. Translation: CASSLGTGKETQYF.

This clonotype was counted many times. The chain couples TRBV30 to TRBJ1-2; TRBD1 is a possible D gene (5 bases). V dropped 2 bases and J dropped 8 bases, with 18 bases sitting between them. The CDR3 runs 14 residues. Germline lookup yields CDR1 GTSNPN and CDR2 SVGIG (reference sequence). The CDR3 DNA follows: TGTGCCTGGAGTCCGCGGGTGGGGCCGGAAGGCTACACCTTC. Translating it yields CAWSPRVGPEGYTF.

About this clonotype: A read error is likely, as this CDR3 ends without the conserved phenylalanine or tryptophan. This chain connects TRBV5-5 to TRBJ2-6, with D tentatively TRBD1 (5 bases). The V and J ends lost 1 base and 0 bases respectively, with 8 bases between them. Germline V gene sequence: CDR1 SGHKS, CDR2 YYEKEE (reference sequence). This CDR3 region has 16 residues. CDR3 region: CASSLRQSSGANVLTL. CDR3 sequence (DNA): TGTGCCAGCAGCTTGCGACAGAGCTCTGGGGCCAACGTCCTGACTCTC.